These 12 T cell receptor beta chains were all obtained from the same sample, sequenced in a study of blood T cell repertoires in COVID-19. TCRdb keeps only in-frame clones here, not all; method: immunoSEQ multiplex PCR. The sample contains about 250,000 clones, over 75% of which appear only once. What was sequenced was peripheral blood. All receptors derive from a woman between 25 and 40 years old with acute or convalescent COVID-19.

J is TRBJ2-4 and V is TRBV7-2; 7 nucleotides match TRBD1. The CDR3 extends over 16 amino acids. In germline, CDR1 is SGHTA, CDR2 FQGNSA. Trimming at V came to 6 bases and at J to 0 bases, leaving 8 bases not matched to a gene. CDR3 in DNA: TGTGCCAGCAGTTCCGGGACAGTCTTAGCCAAAAACATTCAGTACTTC. Its translation is CASSSGTVLAKNIQYF. Based on the CDR3 plus reference TRBV7-2 and TRBJ2-4, the full variable domain is GAGVSQSPSNKVTEKGKDVELRCDPISGHTALYWYRQSLGQGLEFLIYFQGNSAPDKSGLPSDRFSAERTGGSVSTLTIQRTQQEDSAVYLCASSSGTVLAKNIQYFGAGTRLSVL.

This sequence joins TRBV4-3 and TRBJ2-7; TRBD2 agrees at 13 bases. Germline V gives CDR1 LGHNA, CDR2 YSLEER. The CDR3 has 21 amino acids. Trimming took 0 bases from V and 5 from J; bases not matched to a gene: 19. DNA of the CDR3: TGCGCCAGCAGCCAAGATAGGCAGGCCCCCTACGGACTAGCGGGAGTGAACGAGCAGTACTTC. Translation gives CASSQDRQAPYGLAGVNEQYF.

This chain connects TRBV30 to TRBJ2-2; 10 bases align to TRBD2. The ends lost 3 bases at V and 1 base at J; junction bases unmatched: 5. The CDR3 consists of 16 residues. Germline lookup yields CDR1 GTSNPN and CDR2 SVGIG (reference sequence). The CDR3 spells CAWRSRLAGNTGELFF. As DNA, the CDR3 is TGTGCCTGGAGATCTCGACTAGCGGGGAACACCGGGGAGCTGTTTTTT.

DNA of the CDR3: TGTGCCAGCGGACGGGGATCCTACAATGAGCAGTTCTTC. Its protein is CASGRGSYNEQFF. The chain combines TRBV6-5 with TRBJ2-1; perhaps TRBD2 as D (5 bases). This CDR3 comprises 13 residues. The ends were cut back, 8 bases at V and 1 base at J, with 9 bases in the middle. Germline-derived CDR1 and CDR2 are MNHEY and SVGAGI.

This clone was detected only once. This sequence joins TRBV25-1 and TRBJ2-7, with TRBD1 identical over 7 bases. This CDR3 is built from 16 residues. Germline CDR1 is MGHDK and CDR2 is SYGVNS. V shed 4 bases and J 0 bases; nucleotides not matched to a gene: 9. CDR3 in amino acids: CASSGNRGPRSYEQYF. The DNA for the CDR3 is TGTGCCAGCAGTGGGAACAGGGGACCTCGCTCCTACGAGCAGTACTTC.

CDR3 nucleotide sequence: TGTGCCAGCAGATTGGGGGGGCTCAGTGGCTACACCTTC. It encodes CASRLGGLSGYTF. The chain is built from TRBV27 and TRBJ1-2; perhaps TRBD1 as D (6 bases). The germline V and J ends were trimmed by 6 bases and 7 bases, with 15 bases remaining between them. The CDR3 covers 13 residues. Germline CDR1 is MNHEY and CDR2 is SMNVEV (reference sequence).

This clone was seen just once. The chain recombines TRBV9 with TRBJ2-5; 7 positions agree with TRBD2. The J segment lost 5 bases and the V segment lost 0 bases, leaving 4 bases of the junction unmatched. This CDR3 has 14 residues. Germline V gene sequence: CDR1 SGDLS, CDR2 YYNGEE. Here the CDR3 reads CASSVGRGEETQYF. Written as DNA, the CDR3 is TGTGCCAGCAGCGTAGGTCGGGGGGAGGAGACCCAGTACTTC.

This chain uses TRBV2 with TRBJ1-1, with TRBD1 identical over 9 bases. The CDR3 runs 15 residues. Unmatched junction bases numbered 8, after V lost 6 bases and J lost 3 bases. CDR1 is SNHLY and CDR2 is FYNNEI in the germline V gene. DNA of the CDR3: TGTGCCAGCAGCCTGACAGGGGGACCGTACACTGAAGCTTTCTTT. Amino acid sequence: CASSLTGGPYTEAFF.

The chain is built from TRBV19 and TRBJ1-2; D is unclear. This CDR3 spans 14 amino acids. V lost 3 bases and J 2 bases, leaving 10 bases between the germline ends. Germline CDR1 is LNHDA and CDR2 is SQIVND (reference sequence). CDR3: CASSITGWNYGYTF. As DNA, the CDR3 is TGTGCCAGTAGTATTACGGGTTGGAACTATGGCTACACCTTC.

The CDR3 spells CASSPAVLTDTQYF. DNA for the CDR3: TGTGCCAGCTCACCGGCGGTCCTCACAGATACGCAGTATTTT. V usage is TRBV18 and J usage is TRBJ2-3; D not resolved. The CDR3 length is 14 residues. CDR1 and CDR2 from the germline V gene are KGHSH and LQKENI. Deletions cut 3 bases from V and 2 bases from J, with 9 bases between.

The chain employs TRBV5-1 and TRBJ2-3; the match to TRBD2 covers 9 bases. After removal of 1 base from V and 0 bases from J, the junction contained 12 bases not matched to a gene. Looked up from germline, CDR1 is SGHRS and CDR2 is YFSETQ. CDR3 length: 19 residues. The CDR3 is CASSLRSLAGFTSTDTQYF. In DNA, the CDR3 is TGCGCCAGCAGCTTGCGTTCACTAGCGGGTTTTACTAGCACAGATACGCAGTATTTT.

This rearrangement joins TRBV7-8 to TRBJ1-4; the match to TRBD1 covers 7 bases. CDR3 size: 14 residues. Germline V gene lookup returns CDR1 SGHVS and CDR2 FQNEAQ. V was clipped by 5 bases and J by 7 bases; unmatched bases: 7. In DNA form, the CDR3 reads TGTGCCAGCAGCAGGCGGACAGGAGCTGAAAAACTGTTTTTT. This translates into CASSRRTGAEKLFF.